This TCR beta chain was retrieved from a study of T cell responses to AZD1222 COVID-19 vaccine. The study's findings and limits: Only a handful of AZD1222 recipients were seropositive at baseline. Clonal diversity was possibly underestimated, and the donors were mostly white British, with more females. A rise in Spike-specific TCR breadth and depth followed two AZD1222 doses.

Profiled with immunoSEQ multiplex PCR; TCRdb holds only in-frame clones, not every one. Counted here are about 100,000 clones, around nine tenths occurring once; the ten biggest clones make up 15% to 20%. A note on this clone: Antigen specificity is unknown.

The CDR3 has 15 amino acids. The germline gives CDR1 SGHRS, CDR2 YFSETQ. V was shortened by 2 bases and J by 6 bases, with 14 bases between the two germline ends. The TCR originated in an adult in good health. The sequencing here drew on peripheral blood, taken on day 0 of AZD1222 vaccination. The rearrangement joins TRBV5-1 to TRBJ1-4, with D perhaps matching TRBD1 (5 bases). The CDR3 here is CASSLSGRGDEKLFF. In DNA form, the CDR3 reads TGCGCCAGCAGCTTATCCGGACGGGGGGATGAAAAACTGTTTTTT.